This T cell receptor (beta chain) was recovered during a study of T cells after yellow fever vaccination. For the study at large: Preparation used SMART-Seq v4 Ultra Low Input for the low-cell-number fractions. The study, taken as a whole, reports: A minor fraction of clonotypes spanned both CD4 and CD8 compartments. Boosting was followed by the reappearance of most primary-vaccination clones (approximately 95% CD4, about 89% CD8). Highly abundant clonotypes carried over from the bulk population could end up in FACS-sorted repertoires as contaminants.

This clonotype has a count of ten or more. What it recognizes is unknown. V was pared by 0 bases and J by 3 bases, with 0 bases between. Germline values: CDR1 KGHSH, CDR2 LQKENI. This CDR3 has 11 residues. TCRdb itself ran the 5' RACE reads through MiXCR, one entry per CDR3 protein. The top ten clones hold 15% to 20% of a sample with roughly 330,000 distinct CDR3 sequences, 6.5% to 8.5% of them seen once. The material sequenced was PBMCs, taken about 49 days after the first yellow fever vaccination. The origin of this receptor is a man aged 18-30 years who received the YFV17D yellow fever vaccine. The V and J genes are TRBV18 and TRBJ2-7; unclear D gene. The CDR3 spells CASSPPYEQYV. The CDR3 DNA reads as TGTGCCAGCTCACCACCCTACGAGCAGTACGTC.